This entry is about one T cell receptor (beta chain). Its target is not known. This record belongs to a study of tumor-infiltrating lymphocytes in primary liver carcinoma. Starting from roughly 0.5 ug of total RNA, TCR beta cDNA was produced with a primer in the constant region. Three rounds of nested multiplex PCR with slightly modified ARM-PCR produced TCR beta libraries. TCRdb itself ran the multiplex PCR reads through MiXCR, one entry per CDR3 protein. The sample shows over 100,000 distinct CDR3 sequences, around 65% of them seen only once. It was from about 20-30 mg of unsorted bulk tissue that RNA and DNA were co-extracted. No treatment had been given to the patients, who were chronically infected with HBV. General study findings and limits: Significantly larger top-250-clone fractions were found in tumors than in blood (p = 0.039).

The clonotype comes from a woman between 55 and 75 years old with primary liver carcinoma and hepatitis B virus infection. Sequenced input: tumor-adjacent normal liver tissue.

In nucleotides, the CDR3 is TGCAGCGTTGACCTGCAAGATAGGGGAAATGAGCAGTTCTTC. This sequence encodes CSVDLQDRGNEQFF. The chain employs TRBV29-1 and TRBJ2-1, with D perhaps matching TRBD1 (5 bases). V lost 3 bases and J 7 bases, leaving 16 bases between the germline ends. This CDR3 region has 14 residues. Germline V gene data show CDR1 as SQVTM and CDR2 as ANQGSEA.